This TCR beta chain came from a study of T cells after yellow fever vaccination. Turning to the study itself: Preparation used SMART-Seq v4 Ultra Low Input for the low-cell-number fractions. Study-wide points: The CD4 and CD8 compartments had a small share of their clonotypes in common. Most clones from primary vaccination were detected again post-booster (just under 97% CD4, about 85% CD8).

In this sample, this clonotype turned up a few times. Its antigen is currently unknown. Germline lookup yields CDR1 SGHTA and CDR2 FQGNSA. Trimming removed 1 base from V and 3 bases from J, with 13 bases in between. CDR3 size: 15 residues. 5'RACE template switching added a universal primer site and UMIs to TCR cDNA. TCRdb re-derived calls from the 5' RACE reads in MiXCR, one entry per CDR3 protein. Seen here are nearly 550,000 distinct CDR3 sequences, over 15% observed once, and the top ten hold roughly an eighth. This receptor was taken from a man aged 30 to 45 who received the YFV17D yellow fever vaccine. The chain carries TRBV7-2 and TRBJ2-7; tentative D call: TRBD2 (6 bases). Sequencing was performed on PBMCs, taken 15 days after the yellow fever booster vaccination. CDR3 bases: TGTGCCAGCAGCTTAGGGTCACTAGCAAACTACGAGCAGTACTTC. This codes for CASSLGSLANYEQYF.